The 32 T cell receptor beta chains listed next were all sequenced from one sample in a study of blood T cell repertoires in COVID-19. The protocol was immunoSEQ multiplex PCR, while the TCRdb copy is restricted to in-frame clones and leaves out a portion. The sample contains about 170,000 clones, about 87% of which appear only once. What was sequenced was peripheral blood. Every receptor here comes from a young man with active or convalescent COVID-19.

V usage is TRBV10-3 and J usage is TRBJ1-2; 9 positions agree with TRBD1. Germline V gene data show CDR1 as ENHRY and CDR2 as SYGVKD. CDR3 length: 14 amino acids. Unmatched junction bases numbered 4, after V lost 3 bases and J lost 5 bases. CDR3 nucleotide sequence: TGTGCCATCAGTGAAACAGGGGGCTTATATGGCTACACCTTC. Translating it yields CAISETGGLYGYTF.

The chain uses TRBV28 and TRBJ2-6; TRBD2 might be the D (6 bases). V was shortened by 4 bases and J by 1 base, with 29 bases between the two germline ends. CDR3 length equals 22 residues. Germline assignment: CDR1 MDHEN and CDR2 SYDVKM. The DNA for the CDR3 is TGTGCCAGCAGTTCCCCCCCCGGAGGAGGGGTCGGTGTCGGTTCTGGGGCCAACGTCCTGACTTTC. The encoded protein is CASSSPPGGGVGVGSGANVLTF. The full variable domain, its missing parts supplied by reference TRBV28 and TRBJ2-6, is DVKVTQSSRYLVKRTGEKVFLECVQDMDHENMFWYRQDPGLGLRLIYFSYDVKMKEKGDIPEGYSVSREKKERFSLILESASTNQTSMYLCASSSPPGGGVGVGSGANVLTFGAGSRLTVL.

V and J are TRBV30 and TRBJ1-5; TRBD1 might be the D (5 bases). Between the trimmed V and J ends, which lost 0 bases and 3 bases, there was a span of 6 bases. Germline assignment: CDR1 GTSNPN and CDR2 SVGIG (reference sequence). This CDR3 spans 13 amino acids. CDR3 amino acids: CAWSVGHNQPQHF. The DNA of the CDR3 is TGTGCCTGGAGTGTAGGACACAATCAGCCCCAGCATTTT.

This sequence joins TRBV11-3 and TRBJ2-7; 7 bases map to TRBD2. CDR3 size: 17 residues. Germline lookup yields CDR1 SGHNT and CDR2 YENEEA. V trimming: 1 base; J trimming: 3 bases; junction bases outside the gene matches: 12. CDR3 amino acids: CASSLAGRGEINYEQYF. The DNA for the CDR3 is TGTGCCAGCAGCTTAGCGGGTCGGGGGGAGATCAACTACGAGCAGTACTTC.

For this clone: This sample also contains other DNA sequences that code for the same CDR3. CDR3 region: CSVEPGGTEAFF. CDR3 coding DNA: TGCAGCGTTGAGCCGGGAGGTACTGAAGCTTTCTTT. The gene calls are TRBV29-1 and TRBJ1-1; D uncertain. The length of the CDR3 is 12 residues. Trimming took 3 bases from V and 5 from J, leaving 10 bases between them. Germline V lookup: CDR1 SQVTM, CDR2 ANQGSEA.

The V and J genes are TRBV2 and TRBJ2-3, with D uncertain. There are 14 residues in the CDR3. CDR1 and CDR2 from the germline V gene are SNHLY and FYNNEI. V gave up 2 bases and J gave up 4 bases, with 10 bases separating them. The CDR3 here is CASSETFFPDTQYF. CDR3 coding DNA: TGTGCCAGCAGTGAAACTTTTTTCCCAGATACGCAGTATTTT. Full variable domain (remainder filled in from reference TRBV2 and TRBJ2-3): EPEVTQTPSHQVTQMGQEVILRCVPISNHLYFYWYRQILGQKVEFLVSFYNNEISEKSEIFDDQFSVERPDGSNFTLKIRSTKLEDSAMYFCASSETFFPDTQYFGPGTRLTVL.

The rearrangement uses TRBV18 and TRBJ1-1; D not resolved. CDR3 size: 13 residues. The V gene lost 3 bases and the J gene lost 6 bases, with 11 bases spanning the gap. Germline CDR1 KGHSH, CDR2 LQKENI. The CDR3: CASSPSKNSEAFF. CDR3 coding DNA: TGTGCCAGCTCACCCTCAAAAAACTCTGAAGCTTTCTTT. The full variable domain, its missing parts supplied by reference TRBV18 and TRBJ1-1, is NAGVMQNPRHLVRRRGQEARLRCSPMKGHSHVYWYRQLPEEGLKFMVYLQKENIIDESGMPKERFSAEFPKEGPSILRIQQVVRGDSAAYFCASSPSKNSEAFFGQGTRLTVV.

This chain connects TRBV3-1 (or the pseudogene TRBV3-2) to TRBJ2-7; D gene ambiguous. CDR1 LGHDT and CDR2 YNNKEL come from the germline V gene (reference sequence). The V end was cut by 0 bases, the J end by 3 bases, with 12 bases between. The CDR3 contains 15 residues. The CDR3 loop reads CASSQERSKSYEQYV. The CDR3 coding sequence is TGTGCCAGCAGCCAAGAGAGGTCCAAGAGCTACGAGCAGTACGTC.

The V and J genes are TRBV5-1 and TRBJ2-1; the match to TRBD2 covers 7 bases. The trim removed 1 base at V and 5 bases at J, leaving 9 bases unmatched. The CDR3 consists of 16 residues. CDR1 and CDR2 from the germline V gene are SGHRS and YFSETQ. The CDR3 DNA sequence: TGCGCCAGCAGCTTGCCTATTCTAGCGGCTAACAATGAGCAGTTCTTC. Its protein product is CASSLPILAANNEQFF.

The chain recombines TRBV7-2 with TRBJ1-1; 11 bases fit TRBD1. Germline V gene lookup returns CDR1 SGHTA and CDR2 FQGNSA. J was trimmed by 4 bases and V by 5 bases; bases with no gene match: 6. This CDR3 spans 15 amino acids. The CDR3 DNA sequence: TGTGCCAGCAGCCGCGGGACAGGGGGAGGCACTGAAGCTTTCTTT. Translation: CASSRGTGGGTEAFF.

V is TRBV21-1 and J is TRBJ1-6. TRBV21-1 is recorded as a pseudogene. This CDR3 has 14 residues. The CDR3 spells CASSTRGENSPLHF. In nucleotides, the CDR3 is TGTGCCAGCAGCACGCGGGGAGAAAATTCACCCCTCCACTTT.

The chain couples TRBV27 to TRBJ2-3; TRBD2 matches 8 bases. Germline V gene lookup returns CDR1 MNHEY and CDR2 SMNVEV (reference sequence). The CDR3 is 16 residues long. Trimming removed 3 bases from V and 6 bases from J; junction bases left unmatched: 11. CDR3 bases: TGTGCCAGCAGTTTGGCGACGGGAGGGCCGGGGGATACGCAGTATTTT. Translation: CASSLATGGPGDTQYF.

The chain carries TRBV11-3 and TRBJ2-7, with D maybe TRBD2 (5 bases). Trimming took 2 bases from V and 3 from J, leaving 11 bases between them. From germline, CDR1 is SGHNT and CDR2 YENEEA. This CDR3 contains 14 residues. In DNA, the CDR3 is TGTGCCAGCAGCTTAATTCTAGCAGGCTACGAGCAGTACTTC. The encoded protein is CASSLILAGYEQYF.

The genes are TRBV11-3 and TRBJ2-7; the match to TRBD1 covers 7 bases. CDR1 is SGHNT and CDR2 is YENEEA in the germline V gene. The CDR3 length is 13 residues. V dropped 5 bases and J dropped 5; count of bases not matched to a gene: 6. Here the CDR3 reads CASSIDRVHEQYF. CDR3 in DNA: TGTGCCAGCAGCATCGACAGGGTCCACGAGCAGTACTTC.

This chain uses TRBV11-3 with TRBJ1-3; no firm D call. This CDR3 spans 16 amino acids. Germline CDR1 reads SGHNT; CDR2 reads YENEEA. V lost 4 bases to trimming and J lost 0 bases, with 13 bases between them. The CDR3 spells CASSSPQIFSGNTIYF. CDR3 nucleotides: TGTGCCAGCAGCTCACCACAGATCTTCTCTGGAAACACCATATATTTT.

The J gene is TRBJ2-7, the V gene TRBV7-2; 10 bases agree with TRBD2. With V trimmed by 5 bases and J by 2 bases, 9 bases remained unmatched. Germline-derived CDR1 and CDR2 are SGHTA and FQGNSA. The CDR3 loop spans 16 amino acids. The CDR3 DNA reads as TGTGCCAGCAGCATCCTCTCTAGCGGGGGTCCCTACGAGCAGTACTTC. It yields the protein CASSILSSGGPYEQYF. Based on the CDR3 plus reference TRBV7-2 and TRBJ2-7, the full variable domain is GAGVSQSPSNKVTEKGKDVELRCDPISGHTALYWYRQSLGQGLEFLIYFQGNSAPDKSGLPSDRFSAERTGGSVSTLTIQRTQQEDSAVYLCASSILSSGGPYEQYFGPGTRLTVT.

This chain uses TRBV24-1 with TRBJ1-2; D perhaps matches TRBD1 (6 bases). The germline V gene encodes CDR1 KGHDR and CDR2 SFDVKD. The V gene lost 4 bases and the J gene lost 6 bases, with 14 bases spanning the gap. The CDR3 length is 14 residues. In nucleotides, the CDR3 is TGTGCCACCAGTGACAGGGGATTTGGTCATGGCTACACCTTC. This gives the protein CATSDRGFGHGYTF.

The chain has TRBV4-1 and TRBJ2-7, with TRBD2 identical over 10 bases. Germline V gives CDR1 MGHRA, CDR2 YSYEKL. This CDR3 contains 15 residues. J lost 6 bases, V lost 2 bases, and 7 bases had no gene match. The CDR3 DNA reads as TGCGCCAGCAGCCAACTAGCGGGAGCCCTGAGCGAGCAGTACTTC. Translated, it gives CASSQLAGALSEQYF.

This clone was detected a few times. The chain is built from TRBV19 and TRBJ1-2; 9 positions match TRBD1. CDR3 length equals 12 residues. The germline V gene encodes CDR1 LNHDA and CDR2 SQIVND (reference sequence). CDR3 DNA sequence: TGTGGGCCTGGACAGGGGAACTATGGCTACACCTTC. It translates to CGPGQGNYGYTF.

The chain is built from TRBV7-9 and TRBJ2-4; a possible D gene is TRBD2 (6 bases). Per germline, CDR1 SEHNR and CDR2 FQNEAQ (reference sequence). V gave up 5 bases and J gave up 9 bases, with 23 bases separating them. The CDR3 sequence is 16 residues long. The CDR3 reads CASSLLLDTGGSIQYF. Here the CDR3 DNA reads TGTGCCAGCAGCCTTCTCCTCGACACCGGGGGTTCCATTCAGTACTTC.

J is TRBJ1-4 and V is TRBV27, with a possible D match to TRBD1 (6 bases). The CDR3 runs 16 residues. V shed 5 bases and J shed 7 bases, with 20 bases lying between them. Germline lookup yields CDR1 MNHEY and CDR2 SMNVEV (reference sequence). CDR3 bases: TGTGCCAGCAGTCAATTGATTACAGGGTTAAGTGAAAAACTGTTTTTT. Its translation: CASSQLITGLSEKLFF. The whole variable domain, remainder taken from reference TRBV27 and TRBJ1-4, is EAQVTQNPRYLITVTGKKLTVTCSQNMNHEYMSWYRQDPGLGLRQIYYSMNVEVTDKGDVPEGYKVSRKEKRNFPLILESPSPNQTSLYFCASSQLITGLSEKLFFGSGTQLSVL.

This chain connects TRBV28 to TRBJ2-1; TRBD2 matches at 13 bases. This CDR3 comprises 23 residues. Losses at the gene ends were 3 bases for V and 6 bases for J; bases not matched to a gene: 26. In germline, CDR1 is MDHEN, CDR2 SYDVKM. CDR3 loop: CASSFPTTTGVDGLAGAGNEQFF. CDR3 nucleotides: TGTGCCAGCAGTTTCCCAACGACGACAGGAGTTGATGGACTAGCGGGAGCTGGCAATGAGCAGTTCTTC.

J is TRBJ1-2 and V is TRBV24-1, with TRBD1 matching 7 bases. Trimming removed 1 base from V and 6 bases from J; junction bases left unmatched: 7. Germline V gene lookup returns CDR1 KGHDR and CDR2 SFDVKD. This CDR3 spans 15 amino acids. DNA of the CDR3: TGTGCCACCAGTGATTTCCGCCGGACAGGTCATGGCTACACCTTC. Its protein product is CATSDFRRTGHGYTF.

The sample holds one count of this clone. The V call is TRBV27, the J call TRBJ2-3; 7 bases are a match to TRBD1. Germline V gene lookup returns CDR1 MNHEY and CDR2 SMNVEV (reference sequence). V gave up 5 bases and J gave up 0 bases; unmatched junction bases: 11. The CDR3 runs 17 residues. For the CDR3, the DNA is TGTGCCAGCAGTCGAGGGGGCGACAGCATCAGCACAGATACGCAGTATTTT. Its protein is CASSRGGDSISTDTQYF.

V and J are TRBV9 and TRBJ2-7; 7 bases fit TRBD2. V was pared by 0 bases and J by 4 bases, with 4 bases of the junction left unmatched. The CDR3 is 14 residues long. Germline CDR1 reads SGDLS; CDR2 reads YYNGEE. The CDR3 here is CASSVGGSRYEQYF. As DNA, the CDR3 is TGTGCCAGCAGCGTAGGCGGGAGTCGGTACGAGCAGTACTTC.

The chain recombines TRBV7-3 with TRBJ1-1; 7 bases are shared with TRBD1. CDR3 length: 14 residues. Germline CDR1 and CDR2: SGHTA and FQGTGA. V was pared by 5 bases and J by 5 bases, with 8 bases of the junction left unmatched. CDR3 nucleotides: TGTGCCAGCAGCCCAACCCCAGGGGGGACTGAAGCTTTCTTT. Its translation is CASSPTPGGTEAFF.

The rearrangement uses TRBV5-1 and TRBJ1-1; D possibly corresponds to TRBD1 (6 bases). CDR1 is SGHRS and CDR2 is YFSETQ in the germline V gene. Trimming took off 3 bases at V and 4 bases at J, with 13 bases between the two ends. The CDR3 spans 14 residues. The CDR3 DNA sequence: TGCGCCAGCAGCTCCCAGGGGCAGGGCACTGAAGCTTTCTTT. It specifies CASSSQGQGTEAFF.

The chain recombines TRBV6-6 with TRBJ2-1; possible D gene TRBD1, 6 bases. This CDR3 contains 11 residues. The V end lost 5 bases, the J end lost 9 bases, and 8 bases lay between the germline ends. From germline, CDR1 is MNHNY and CDR2 SVGAGI (reference sequence). In DNA, the CDR3 is TGTGCCAGCAGTAAGGACAGTGAGCAGTTCTTC. The encoded protein is CASSKDSEQFF.

The V gene is TRBV7-8, the J gene TRBJ2-7, with TRBD2 matching over 8 bases. CDR1 SGHVS and CDR2 FQNEAQ come from the germline V gene. The CDR3 has 13 amino acids. Germline trimming cut 6 bases from V and 6 bases from J; bases unmatched to any gene: 7. Here the CDR3 DNA reads TGTGCCAGCAGTTACCGGGGGGGGAGCGAGCAGTACGTC. Translation: CASSYRGGSEQYV.

This chain links TRBV19 with TRBJ1-4; no clear D gene. The germline CDR1 and CDR2 sequences are LNHDA and SQIVND (reference sequence). Trimming shortened V by 3 bases and J by 10 bases, and 12 bases separated the two germline ends. CDR3 length: 13 residues. The CDR3 sequence: CASSIGARVKLFF. The CDR3 DNA is TGTGCCAGTAGTATCGGAGCCCGTGTAAAACTGTTTTTT.

The chain uses TRBV10-3 and TRBJ1-5; possible D gene TRBD1, 6 bases. Germline V gives CDR1 ENHRY, CDR2 SYGVKD. This CDR3 has 15 residues. Trimming cost V 8 bases and J 0 bases, with 14 bases left between them. CDR3 protein: CAIRGGGDSNQPQHF. In DNA, the CDR3 is TGTGCCATCCGGGGAGGGGGTGATAGCAATCAGCCCCAGCATTTT.

The CDR3 sequence is CATSDPKRTGQETQYF. CDR3 nucleotides: TGTGCCACCAGTGATCCTAAGCGGACAGGCCAAGAGACCCAGTACTTC. The gene calls are TRBV24-1 and TRBJ2-5, with TRBD1 matching 7 bases. CDR3 size: 16 residues. CDR1 is KGHDR and CDR2 is SFDVKD in the germline V gene. Trimming cost V 3 bases and J 1 base; bases outside gene matches: 7.